Following are 16 T cell receptor beta chains from one sample sequenced in a study of PD-1 blockade in classical Hodgkin lymphoma. TCRdb's table, derived via immunoSEQ multiplex PCR, lists solely in-frame clones and lacks some. Of 90,000 to 100,000 clones in the sample, more than 80% were seen once. Each of the patients experienced relapse following autologous stem cell transplantation, and their brentuximab vedotin exposure differed. This material consisted of peripheral blood mononuclear cells (PBMCs), taken before the second cycle of nivolumab. The receptor source for this set is a human donor with classical Hodgkin lymphoma.

The V and J genes are TRBV10-3 and TRBJ1-4; D may be TRBD1 (6 bases). This CDR3 is built from 14 residues. The ends were cut back, 2 bases at V and 4 bases at J, with 8 bases in the middle. CDR1 is ENHRY, CDR2 SYGVKD, per germline. The CDR3, as DNA: TGTGCCATCAGTGAGCAGGGGAGTAATGAAAAACTGTTTTTT. Protein sequence: CAISEQGSNEKLFF.

This sequence joins TRBV19 and TRBJ1-2; no firm D call. V was trimmed by 6 bases and J by 3 bases, leaving 17 bases between them. The CDR3 sequence is 15 residues long. Germline lookup yields CDR1 LNHDA and CDR2 SQIVND (reference sequence). The CDR3 bases are TGTGCCAGTAGCCTAACCGTTAGGGCCGACTATGGCTACACCTTC. Translating gives CASSLTVRADYGYTF. The entire variable domain, with the rest obtained from reference TRBV19 and TRBJ1-2, is as follows: DGGITQSPKYLFRKEGQNVTLSCEQNLNHDAMYWYRQDPGQGLRLIYYSQIVNDFQKGDIAEGYSVSREKKESFPLTVTSAQKNPTAFYLCASSLTVRADYGYTFGSGTRLTVV.

V is TRBV18 and J is TRBJ2-5; D unresolved. With 0 bases removed from V and 4 bases from J, the gap between germline ends came to 6 bases. The CDR3 spans 13 residues. Germline-derived CDR1 and CDR2 are KGHSH and LQKENI. CDR3 nucleotide sequence: TGTGCCAGCTCACCACCGGTTTCAGAGACCCAGTACTTC. This encodes CASSPPVSETQYF.

This clone was seen more than once but under ten times. The rearrangement uses TRBV11-2 and TRBJ2-2; TRBD2 might be the D (6 bases). Germline V gene lookup returns CDR1 SGHAT and CDR2 FQNNGV. V gave up 5 bases and J gave up 3 bases, with 16 bases separating them. CDR3 size: 16 residues. CDR3 DNA sequence: TGTGCCAGCAGCAATCATGGGGGGATAGACACCGGGGAGCTGTTTTTT. Its protein product is CASSNHGGIDTGELFF.

The chain employs TRBV7-2 and TRBJ1-1, with 10 bases aligning to TRBD1. Germline V gene lookup returns CDR1 SGHTA and CDR2 FQGNSA. Trimming removed 6 bases from V and 5 bases from J; junction bases left unmatched: 9. This CDR3 comprises 15 residues. This CDR3 is CASRAPRTGGTEAFF. CDR3 DNA: TGTGCCAGCAGGGCCCCGAGGACAGGGGGGACTGAAGCTTTCTTT.

Only a few counts were recorded for this clone. The chain links TRBV30 to TRBJ1-1; D gene unclear. The germline CDR1 and CDR2 sequences are GTSNPN and SVGIG (reference sequence). The CDR3 has 13 residues. Trimming cost V 0 bases and J 4 bases, with 9 bases left between them. This CDR3 reads CAWSVQEGTEAFF. As DNA, the CDR3 is TGTGCCTGGAGTGTCCAGGAGGGCACTGAAGCTTTCTTT.

The chain has TRBV2 and TRBJ2-1, with 12 bases that match TRBD2. The CDR3 spans 14 residues. Germline CDR1 reads SNHLY; CDR2 reads FYNNEI. The trim removed 2 bases at V and 7 bases at J, leaving 0 bases unmatched. The CDR3 spells CASSELAGGNEQFF. The CDR3 DNA is TGTGCCAGCAGTGAACTAGCGGGAGGGAATGAGCAGTTCTTC.

This chain connects TRBV29-1 to TRBJ1-2, with unresolved D. The CDR3 consists of 13 residues. Germline CDR1 SQVTM, CDR2 ANQGSEA. Trimming pared 3 bases from V and 8 bases from J, leaving 16 bases between. Here the CDR3 DNA reads TGCAGCGTTGACCTGGCAGGCCGCAGGGGCTACACCTTC. This codes for CSVDLAGRRGYTF.

The J gene is TRBJ2-2, the V gene TRBV11-3; the match to TRBD1 covers 9 bases. Unmatched junction bases numbered 6, after V lost 4 bases and J lost 3 bases. Germline CDR1 SGHNT, CDR2 YENEEA. CDR3 length equals 16 residues. The CDR3 DNA sequence: TGTGCCAGCAGCTCTACTAGGACAGGGGACACCGGGGAGCTGTTTTTT. Amino acid sequence: CASSSTRTGDTGELFF.

This chain joins TRBV5-4 and TRBJ2-2; D might be TRBD2 (7 bases). V lost 0 bases and J 6 bases, leaving 12 bases between the germline ends. Germline CDR1 and CDR2: SGHNT and YYREEE (reference sequence). The CDR3 length is 15 residues. In nucleotides, the CDR3 is TGTGCCAGCAGCTTGGTGGCGGGGGCGGCCGGGGAGCTGTTTTTT. Translating it yields CASSLVAGAAGELFF.

V and J are TRBV5-4 and TRBJ1-3; 7 bases map to TRBD1. Germline values: CDR1 SGHNT, CDR2 YYREEE (reference sequence). The CDR3 has 16 amino acids. The trim removed 4 bases at V and 0 bases at J, leaving 7 bases unmatched. The CDR3 loop reads CASSLRQGFSGNTIYF. CDR3 DNA sequence: TGTGCCAGCAGCCTACGACAGGGCTTCTCTGGAAACACCATATATTTT.

This clone occurred once. The V call is TRBV5-1, the J call TRBJ2-7; tentative D call: TRBD1 (6 bases). The CDR3 is made up of 15 amino acids. Germline V gene data show CDR1 as SGHRS and CDR2 as YFSETQ. Between the trimmed V and J ends, which lost 2 bases and 3 bases, there was a span of 15 bases. For the CDR3, the DNA is TGCGCCAGCAGCTTAACAGGGCAGAGAGACTACGAGCAGTACTTC. It translates to CASSLTGQRDYEQYF.

This sequence joins TRBV5-1 and TRBJ2-1; 8 positions match TRBD2. Germline V gene sequence: CDR1 SGHRS, CDR2 YFSETQ. With V trimmed by 0 bases and J by 4 bases, 6 bases remained unmatched. The CDR3 runs to 16 residues. The CDR3 loop is CASSLAASGLYNEQFF. In DNA form, the CDR3 reads TGCGCCAGCAGCTTGGCGGCTAGCGGGCTATACAATGAGCAGTTCTTC.

This sequence joins TRBV29-1 and TRBJ1-2, with 7 bases matching TRBD1. J lost 6 bases, V lost 6 bases, and 7 bases had no gene match. The CDR3 covers 12 residues. Germline V lookup: CDR1 SQVTM, CDR2 ANQGSEA. The DNA of the CDR3 is TGCAGCGTGCCCGGGACAGAGCATGGCTACACCTTC. Translation gives CSVPGTEHGYTF.

The rearrangement links TRBV5-8 to TRBJ1-5, with 11 bases lining up with TRBD1. There are 16 residues in the CDR3. Germline-derived CDR1 and CDR2 are SGHTS and YDEGEE. Losses at the gene ends were 4 bases for V and 2 bases for J; bases not matched to a gene: 5. CDR3 amino acids: CASSIGTGGGNQPQHF. The CDR3, as DNA: TGTGCCAGCAGCATCGGGACAGGGGGGGGCAATCAGCCCCAGCATTTT.

This clone appeared once. This rearrangement joins TRBV5-1 to TRBJ1-4; a weak D match, TRBD1 (6 bases). The length of the CDR3 is 14 residues. Germline V CDR1 and CDR2: SGHRS, YFSETQ. The V end lost 4 bases, the J end lost 7 bases, and 14 bases lay between the germline ends. The DNA of the CDR3 is TGCGCCAGCAGCCCCAGTGGGGGCGTTGAAAAACTGTTTTTT. Amino acid sequence: CASSPSGGVEKLFF.